Listed below are T cell receptor beta chains from one sample, sequenced in a study of blood T cell repertoires in COVID-19. The data were produced by immunoSEQ multiplex PCR, yet TCRdb's version contains in-frame clones alone and is incomplete. The profile shows around 150,000 clones, 84% of them singletons. Sequenced material: peripheral blood. The receptor set was obtained from a human donor in a cohort sampled during active COVID-19. CDR3s include the opening cysteine and the closing phenylalanine or tryptophan. Each record gives: J gene, D gene, clone size, V gene, CDR3 length, CDR3 protein, CDR3 DNA. A D gene is named only where the DNA matches it firmly. Size tells how often a clone was seen (once, few, many) or the class of an expanded clone, and some rows leave it out.

j_call: TRBJ1-2; d_call: -; clone_size: many; v_call: TRBV5-6; cdr3_length: 13; cdr3_aa: CASSSQDYYGYTF; cdr3_nt: TGTGCCAGCAGCTCACAGGATTACTATGGCTACACCTTC
j_call: TRBJ1-2; d_call: TRBD1; clone_size: once; v_call: TRBV30; cdr3_length: 14; cdr3_aa: CAWSAGTGNYGYTF; cdr3_nt: TGTGCCTGGAGTGCCGGGACAGGGAACTATGGCTACACCTTC
j_call: TRBJ2-2; d_call: TRBD1; clone_size: few; v_call: TRBV7-9; cdr3_length: 15; cdr3_aa: CASSWTGSRIGELFF; cdr3_nt: TGTGCCAGCAGCTGGACAGGGAGTCGTATCGGGGAGCTGTTTTTT
j_call: TRBJ2-5; d_call: TRBD2; clone_size: -; v_call: TRBV5-4; cdr3_length: 14; cdr3_aa: CASRVAGGQETQYF; cdr3_nt: TGTGCCAGCAGGGTAGCGGGGGGTCAAGAGACCCAGTACTTC
j_call: TRBJ1-5; d_call: -; clone_size: -; v_call: TRBV7-2; cdr3_length: 12; cdr3_aa: CASSLYQGPQHF; cdr3_nt: TGTGCCAGCAGTTTATATCAGGGGCCCCAGCATTTT
j_call: TRBJ2-1; d_call: -; clone_size: once; v_call: TRBV5-1; cdr3_length: 16; cdr3_aa: CASSLQGQSSYNEQFF; cdr3_nt: TGCGCCAGCAGCTTGCAGGGGCAAAGCTCCTACAATGAGCAGTTCTTC
j_call: TRBJ2-2; d_call: TRBD2; clone_size: -; v_call: TRBV9; cdr3_length: 15; cdr3_aa: CASSVAGGSIGELFF; cdr3_nt: TGTGCCAGCAGCGTAGCGGGGGGATCGATCGGGGAGCTGTTTTTT
j_call: TRBJ1-1; d_call: TRBD1; clone_size: once; v_call: TRBV19; cdr3_length: 16; cdr3_aa: CASSTPGQGAATEAFF; cdr3_nt: TGTGCCAGTAGTACGCCGGGACAGGGTGCCGCCACTGAAGCTTTCTTT
j_call: TRBJ1-1; d_call: -; clone_size: few; v_call: TRBV10-1; cdr3_length: 10; cdr3_aa: CASSEHEAFF; cdr3_nt: TGCGCCAGCAGTGAGCATGAAGCTTTCTTT
j_call: TRBJ2-3; d_call: -; clone_size: -; v_call: TRBV6-2/TRBV6-3; cdr3_length: 17; cdr3_aa: CASSYSVSRYSTDTQYF; cdr3_nt: TGTGCCAGCAGTTACTCAGTTAGTAGATATAGCACAGATACGCAGTATTTT
j_call: TRBJ1-2; d_call: TRBD1; clone_size: -; v_call: TRBV2; cdr3_length: 13; cdr3_aa: CASNQGQGEGYTF; cdr3_nt: TGTGCCAGCAACCAAGGACAGGGCGAAGGCTACACCTTC
j_call: TRBJ2-7; d_call: -; clone_size: -; v_call: TRBV9; cdr3_length: 14; cdr3_aa: CASSEGASSYEQYF; cdr3_nt: TGTGCCAGCAGCGAAGGAGCATCCTCCTACGAGCAGTACTTC
j_call: TRBJ1-6; d_call: -; clone_size: -; v_call: TRBV7-9; cdr3_length: 17; cdr3_aa: CASSPSHWTVDNSPLHF; cdr3_nt: TGTGCCAGCAGCCCAAGTCATTGGACAGTAGATAATTCACCCCTCCACTTT